This T cell receptor beta chain was documented in a study of T cells in tuberculosis. V was pared by 11 bases and J by 1 base, with 10 bases between. The germline CDR1 and CDR2 sequences are ENHRY and SYGVKD. CDR3 length equals 12 residues. After thawing and overnight rest, PBMC were stained with GMM-loaded CD1B tetramer, viability dye and anti-CD3 for sorting. C32 glucose monomycolate from Rhodococcus equi was loaded onto the CD1B tetramers. Data came from immunoSEQ multiplex PCR; TCRdb stores just in-frame clones and leaves some out. The repertoire has about 59,000 clones, around 86% of them found once; the top ten carry roughly 13%. By share, this clone counts as large.

Material: CD1b-GMM tetramer-negative cells sorted from PBMCs. The chain uses TRBV10-3 and TRBJ2-3; D gene uncertain. This clonotype was sampled from an adult woman with latent tuberculosis. The CDR3 region is CAAARGTDTQYF. The CDR3 DNA follows: TGTGCCGCCGCTCGGGGCACAGATACGCAGTATTTT.